This TCR beta chain is drawn from a study of spatial heterogeneity in lung cancer. Study at large: Within raw reads, each unique TCR and UMI combination appeared on average more than ten times.

Time point reported: sample taken at primary tumor resection. The 60 to 90 donors had untreated early-stage non-small cell lung cancer. Frozen PBMC, nontumor lung or tumor provided whole RNA, which was sequenced unsorted. CDR3 length equals 15 residues. The V and J ends lost 0 bases and 4 bases, in that order; junction bases with no gene match: 3. Germline V CDR1 and CDR2: SQVTM, ANQGSEA. Every TCR cDNA molecule bore its own unique molecular identifier. A single record per CDR3 protein comes from TCRdb applying MiXCR to the 5' RACE reads. The table has approximately 10,000 distinct CDR3 sequences, 6% to 7% seen once; the top ten hold under 30%.

This chain connects TRBV29-1 to TRBJ2-6; 7 bases are shared with TRBD1. Sample: normal lung tissue next to the tumor, taken at surgery. The sequence came from a male donor with early-stage non-small cell lung cancer. This CDR3 reads CSVEEAGGGANVLTF. The CDR3 region has the DNA TGCAGCGTTGAAGAGGCAGGGGGAGGGGCCAACGTCCTGACTTTC.